The next 18 T cell receptor beta chains were all read from a single sample in a study of T cell responses to AZD1222 COVID-19 vaccine. Generated by immunoSEQ multiplex PCR, the TCRdb table keeps only in-frame clones and is missing some. This sample has some 140,000 clones; more than 90% occur once, and the top ten carry about 20%. Here the sequenced sample was peripheral blood, taken on day 0 of AZD1222 vaccination. The receptors were gathered from an adult in good health.

This clone was seen only a few times. The gene calls are TRBV5-1 and TRBJ2-5; 13 bases agree with TRBD2. The CDR3 runs to 17 residues. From germline, CDR1 is SGHRS and CDR2 YFSETQ. With V trimmed by 3 bases and J by 1 base, 6 bases remained unmatched. The CDR3 bases are TGCGCCAGCAGCTCGGGACTAGCGGGACGAGCCCAAGAGACCCAGTACTTC. This encodes CASSSGLAGRAQETQYF.

About this clone: The junction departs from germline at one end; a sequencing error may be responsible. The chain has TRBV28 and TRBJ2-4, with D possibly matching TRBD1 (5 bases). The CDR3 is 13 amino acids. CDR1 is MDHEN, CDR2 SYDVKM, per germline. CDR3 in amino acids: CASSLSPGRMKVF. CDR3 sequence (DNA): TGTGCCAGCAGTTTATCACCAGGGCGGATGAAGGTCTTC.

The J gene is TRBJ1-2, the V gene TRBV28, with 9 nucleotides matching TRBD1. Per the germline V gene, CDR1 is MDHEN and CDR2 is SYDVKM. The length of the CDR3 is 15 residues. The V segment lost 6 bases and the J segment 4 bases; nucleotides outside the gene matches: 9. CDR3 sequence (DNA): TGTGCCAGCAGGCTAACAGGGGGCGCCGGCTATGGCTACACCTTC. Translating gives CASRLTGGAGYGYTF.

This chain joins TRBV13 and TRBJ2-1; possible D gene TRBD1, 5 bases. With 3 bases removed from V and 9 bases from J, the gap between germline ends came to 18 bases. Germline V gene lookup returns CDR1 PRHDT and CDR2 FYEKMQ (reference sequence). The CDR3 consists of 15 residues. As DNA, the CDR3 is TGTGCCAGCAGCTTCGTCCGACACGGACAAAGTGAGCAGTTCTTC. Protein sequence: CASSFVRHGQSEQFF.

This chain links TRBV19 with TRBJ1-2; D not resolved. CDR1 and CDR2 (germline): LNHDA, SQIVND (reference sequence). The V and J ends lost 3 bases and 6 bases respectively, with 11 bases between them. The length of the CDR3 is 13 residues. CDR3 region: CASSIPSVDGYTF. CDR3 coding DNA: TGTGCCAGTAGTATCCCTTCCGTAGATGGCTACACCTTC.

Regarding this clone: Other DNA sequences from this sample encode an identical CDR3 as well. The chain joins TRBV7-3 to TRBJ1-1; 7 bases are a match to TRBD1. Germline loops: CDR1 SGHTA, CDR2 FQGTGA. V dropped 4 bases and J dropped 5; count of bases not matched to a gene: 4. This CDR3 spans 13 amino acids. This CDR3 is CASSSRGRTEAFF. CDR3 in DNA: TGTGCCAGCAGCTCCAGGGGGAGAACTGAAGCTTTCTTT.

The chain links TRBV15 to TRBJ1-2, with D unresolved. V was shortened by 0 bases and J by 0 bases, with 5 bases between the two germline ends. The V gene's germline CDR1 is LNHNV and CDR2 YYDKDF (reference sequence). This CDR3 is built from 14 residues. CDR3 sequence reads: CATSRDPANYGYTF. DNA for the CDR3: TGTGCCACCAGCAGAGATCCCGCTAACTATGGCTACACCTTC.

V is TRBV6-5 and J is TRBJ1-6; D is unclear. The CDR3 contains 12 residues. V was trimmed by 0 bases and J by 7 bases, leaving 1 base between them. Germline CDR1 is MNHEY and CDR2 is SVGAGI. CDR3 in amino acids: CASSYSNSPLHF. As DNA, the CDR3 is TGTGCCAGCAGTTACTCGAATTCACCCCTCCACTTT.

The V and J genes are TRBV19 and TRBJ2-3; TRBD1 matches 7 bases. With 3 bases clipped from V and 0 bases from J, the junction kept 12 bases outside the gene matches. The V gene's germline CDR1 is LNHDA and CDR2 SQIVND (reference sequence). The CDR3 contains 18 residues. The CDR3 sequence: CASSIPPGAGGSTDTQYF. DNA of the CDR3: TGTGCCAGTAGTATTCCCCCCGGGGCAGGGGGAAGCACAGATACGCAGTATTTT.

This chain joins TRBV3-1 (or the pseudogene TRBV3-2) and TRBJ1-2; tentatively, D is TRBD1 (5 bases). The CDR3 has 15 residues. Germline V gene lookup returns CDR1 LGHDT and CDR2 YNNKEL (reference sequence). Trimming cost V 5 bases and J 3 bases, with 16 bases left between them. The DNA for the CDR3 is TGTGCCAGCAGCGGGGTACAGGATATTGACTATGGCTACACCTTC. Translating it yields CASSGVQDIDYGYTF.

This clone has just a few counts. V usage is TRBV5-5 and J usage is TRBJ2-7; the D gene is possibly TRBD2 (5 bases). CDR3 length equals 15 residues. V shed 4 bases and J shed 3 bases, with 17 bases lying between them. The V gene's germline CDR1 is SGHKS and CDR2 YYEKEE (reference sequence). The CDR3 reads CASSHISEGFYEQYF. CDR3 DNA sequence: TGTGCCAGCAGCCATATAAGTGAGGGATTCTACGAGCAGTACTTC.

The rearrangement uses TRBV7-3 and TRBJ2-3; a possible D gene is TRBD2 (7 bases). The length of the CDR3 is 14 residues. CDR1 and CDR2 (germline): SGHTA, FQGTGA. V lost 3 bases and J 3 bases, leaving 10 bases between the germline ends. This CDR3 is CASSFGGATDTQYF. CDR3 nucleotides: TGTGCCAGCAGCTTTGGGGGGGCGACAGATACGCAGTATTTT.

V usage is TRBV7-9 and J usage is TRBJ1-2; the D gene is possibly TRBD1 (6 bases). Trimming took off 3 bases at V and 7 bases at J, with 15 bases between the two ends. Germline-derived CDR1 and CDR2 are SEHNR and FQNEAQ (reference sequence). The CDR3 contains 14 residues. Here the CDR3 reads CASSLGAGVSGYTF. CDR3 DNA sequence: TGTGCCAGCAGCTTGGGGGCCGGGGTATCTGGCTACACCTTC.

The V call is TRBV6-5, the J call TRBJ1-1; perhaps TRBD1 as D (6 bases). CDR1 is MNHEY, CDR2 SVGAGI, per germline. V dropped 6 bases and J dropped 1 base, with 12 bases sitting between them. The CDR3 contains 14 residues. This CDR3 is CASSENRENTEAFF. DNA for the CDR3: TGTGCCAGCAGCGAGAACAGGGAGAACACTGAAGCTTTCTTT.

V and J are TRBV7-2 and TRBJ1-1; no clear D. The V gene lost 1 base and the J gene lost 1 base, with 4 bases spanning the gap. Germline V CDR1 and CDR2: SGHTA, FQGNSA. The CDR3 covers 13 residues. CDR3 sequence: CASSLGSNTEAFF. The CDR3 DNA reads TGTGCCAGCAGCTTAGGGTCGAACACTGAAGCTTTCTTT.

The chain recombines TRBV27 with TRBJ1-5, with 9 bases that match TRBD1. The J segment lost 6 bases and the V segment lost 5 bases, leaving 5 bases of the junction unmatched. The germline CDR1 and CDR2 sequences are MNHEY and SMNVEV (reference sequence). The CDR3 contains 14 residues. CDR3 sequence reads: CASSPGTGFQPQHF. CDR3 DNA: TGTGCCAGCAGTCCAGGGACAGGGTTTCAGCCCCAGCATTTT.

The gene calls are TRBV7-9 and TRBJ1-1; a weak D match, TRBD1 (6 bases). V lost 5 bases to trimming and J lost 3 bases, with 22 bases between them. The CDR3 length is 17 residues. Germline CDR1 is SEHNR and CDR2 is FQNEAQ (reference sequence). The DNA for the CDR3 is TGTGCCAGCAGCCAAGTCAGGGGAGGTCGGAGGGACACTGAAGCTTTCTTT. It specifies CASSQVRGGRRDTEAFF.

The V gene is TRBV4-1, the J gene TRBJ1-4, with D tentatively TRBD1 (6 bases). V lost 1 base and J lost 1, with 10 bases in between. From germline, CDR1 is MGHRA and CDR2 YSYEKL. The CDR3 is made up of 16 amino acids. The CDR3 protein is CASSQVGGQTNEKLFF. DNA for the CDR3: TGCGCCAGCAGCCAAGTTGGGGGGCAAACTAATGAAAAACTGTTTTTT.